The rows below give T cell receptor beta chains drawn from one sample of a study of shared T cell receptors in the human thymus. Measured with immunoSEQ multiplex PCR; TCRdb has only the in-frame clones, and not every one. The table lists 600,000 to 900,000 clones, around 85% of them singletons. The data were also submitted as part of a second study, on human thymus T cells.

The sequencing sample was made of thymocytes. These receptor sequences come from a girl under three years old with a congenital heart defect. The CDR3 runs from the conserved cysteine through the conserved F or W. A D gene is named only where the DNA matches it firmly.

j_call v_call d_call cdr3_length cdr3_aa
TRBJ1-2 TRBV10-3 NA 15 CAISESRVEGYGYTF
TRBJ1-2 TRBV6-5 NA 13 CASSATGDYGYTF
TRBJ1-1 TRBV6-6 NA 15 CASSFGVRGAREAFF
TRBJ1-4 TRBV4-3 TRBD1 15 CASSQGQGRIEKLFF
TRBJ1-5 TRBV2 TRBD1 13 CANSRDRYQPQHF
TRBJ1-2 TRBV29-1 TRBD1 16 CSVELYRTGYYYGYTF
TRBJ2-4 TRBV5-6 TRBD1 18 CASSLGTGVSLAKNIQYF
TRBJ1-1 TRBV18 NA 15 CASSRPKGGLSEAFF
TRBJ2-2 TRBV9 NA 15 CASSVRGTNTGELFF
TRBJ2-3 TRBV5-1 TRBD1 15 CASRMNRGRTDTQYF
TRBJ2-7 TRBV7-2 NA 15 CASSLVDRRPEEQYF
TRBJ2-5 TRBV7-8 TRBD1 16 CASSPADGTAKETQYF
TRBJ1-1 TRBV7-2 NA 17 CASSIPRESVVRTEAFF
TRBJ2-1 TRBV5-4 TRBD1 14 CASSRDRGINEQFF
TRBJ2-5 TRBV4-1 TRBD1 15 CASSRARTGQETQYF
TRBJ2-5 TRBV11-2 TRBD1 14 CASSRIDRAETQYF
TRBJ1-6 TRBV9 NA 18 CASSPFIDLSSYNSPLHF
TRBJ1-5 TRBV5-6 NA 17 CASSLTSRETGNQPQHF
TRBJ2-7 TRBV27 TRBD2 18 CASSLEGMFAGGPAEQYF
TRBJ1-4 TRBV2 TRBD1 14 CASSRQGINEKLFF
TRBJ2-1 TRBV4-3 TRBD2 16 CASSQGRAGAYNEQFF
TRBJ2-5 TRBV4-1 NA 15 CASSQDLRVQETQYF
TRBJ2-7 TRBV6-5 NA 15 CASSYSPGSAYEQYF
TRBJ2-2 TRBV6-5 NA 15 CASSPLQDRTGELFF
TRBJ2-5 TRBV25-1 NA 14 CASSEHREKETQYF
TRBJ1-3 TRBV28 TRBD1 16 CASSPEDRGSGNTIYF
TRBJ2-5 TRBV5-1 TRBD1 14 CASSCGQAQETQYF
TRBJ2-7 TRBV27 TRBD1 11 CASSLWTGGYF
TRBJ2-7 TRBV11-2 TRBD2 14 CASRTGAGGDEQYF